By sample share, the clone carrying this TCR beta chain is medium-sized. What it binds is not known. CDR1 is SGHRS and CDR2 is YFSETQ in the germline V gene. The CDR3 has 14 amino acids. Trimming removed 0 bases from V and 3 bases from J, with 9 bases in between. These data originate in a study of T-cell memory formation after mild COVID-19. Broader study findings: From day 15 to 85, contracting clones were balanced between CD4 and CD8, whereas later expanders leaned toward CD4+. CM and EM subsets held most contracting CD4+ clones; EMRA held CD8+ ones.

UMIs and sample barcodes were carried by the TCR alpha and TCR beta cDNA libraries that 5'RACE produced using constant-segment primers. TCRdb itself ran the 5' RACE reads through MiXCR, one entry per CDR3 protein. Of approximately 7,400 distinct CDR3 sequences in the sample, approximately 59% were seen once. The TCR comes from an adult who had mild COVID-19 (a few samples of this study predate the infection). Cell type and time point are not known. Material for sequencing was PBMCs or a T cell subset sorted from them (not recorded which). The V and J genes are TRBV5-1 and TRBJ1-1; D is possibly TRBD1 (6 bases). CDR3 sequence (DNA): TGCGCCAGCAGCTTGGACAGGGTGGACACTGAAGCTTTCTTT. Protein sequence: CASSLDRVDTEAFF.